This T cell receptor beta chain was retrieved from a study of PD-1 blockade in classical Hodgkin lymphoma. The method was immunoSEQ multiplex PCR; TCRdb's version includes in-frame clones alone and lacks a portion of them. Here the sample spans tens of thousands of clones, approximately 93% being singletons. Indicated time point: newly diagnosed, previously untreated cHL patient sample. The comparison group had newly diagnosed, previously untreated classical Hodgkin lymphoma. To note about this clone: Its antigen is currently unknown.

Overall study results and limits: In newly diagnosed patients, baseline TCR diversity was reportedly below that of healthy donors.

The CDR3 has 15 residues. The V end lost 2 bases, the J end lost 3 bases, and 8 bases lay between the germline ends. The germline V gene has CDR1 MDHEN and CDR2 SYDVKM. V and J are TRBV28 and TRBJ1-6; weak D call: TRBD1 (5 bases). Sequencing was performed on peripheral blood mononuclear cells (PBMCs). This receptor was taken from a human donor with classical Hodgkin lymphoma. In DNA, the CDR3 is TGTGCCAGCAGTTTAGGGACTGACTATAATTCACCCCTCCACTTT. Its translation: CASSLGTDYNSPLHF.